A single sample gave rise to the 20 T cell receptor beta chains below, sequenced in a study of technical replicates of blood from a handful of donors. Measured with immunoSEQ multiplex PCR; TCRdb has only the in-frame clones, and not every one. The table has almost 65,000 clones, around 86% seen once. The sequencing sample was made of PBMCs. These TCRs come from a human donor in good health. Some clones in this sample may be carry-over from other donors' samples.

This rearrangement joins TRBV5-6 to TRBJ2-3; 7 nucleotides match TRBD2. The junction had 0 bases not matched to a gene; V was cut back by 2 bases and J by 6 bases. CDR1 SGHDT and CDR2 YYEEEE come from the germline V gene. The CDR3 loop spans 12 amino acids. The CDR3: CASSFSGDTQYF. In nucleotides, the CDR3 is TGTGCCAGCAGCTTTAGCGGGGATACGCAGTATTTT.

J is TRBJ2-1 and V is TRBV2; weak D call: TRBD2 (6 bases). The germline gives CDR1 SNHLY, CDR2 FYNNEI. The CDR3 spans 15 residues. The V end was cut by 6 bases, the J end by 0 bases, with 12 bases between. CDR3 nucleotide sequence: TGTGCCAGCAGGGGGACTCACCGCTCCTACAATGAGCAGTTCTTC. Its translation: CASRGTHRSYNEQFF. Supplemented by reference TRBV2 and TRBJ2-1, the full variable domain reads EPEVTQTPSHQVTQMGQEVILRCVPISNHLYFYWYRQILGQKVEFLVSFYNNEISEKSEIFDDQFSVERPDGSNFTLKIRSTKLEDSAMYFCASRGTHRSYNEQFFGPGTRLTVL.

This sequence joins TRBV2 and TRBJ1-1; D might be TRBD1 (5 bases). Germline assignment: CDR1 SNHLY and CDR2 FYNNEI. The V and J ends lost 6 bases and 3 bases respectively, with 8 bases between them. CDR3 length equals 12 residues. The CDR3 loop reads CASSGGYTEAFF. Here the CDR3 DNA reads TGTGCCAGCAGCGGGGGTTACACTGAAGCTTTCTTT.

The J gene is TRBJ2-7, the V gene TRBV7-9; 7 positions agree with TRBD2. The length of the CDR3 is 13 residues. The germline CDR1 and CDR2 sequences are SEHNR and FQNEAQ (reference sequence). V was clipped by 0 bases and J by 7 bases; unmatched bases: 3. The CDR3, as DNA: TGTGCCAGCAGCTTAGCGCGAGCGGGGGAGCAGTACTTC. It translates to CASSLARAGEQYF.

V and J are TRBV5-4 and TRBJ1-1, with a possible D match to TRBD1 (6 bases). The CDR3 is made up of 15 amino acids. V dropped 4 bases and J dropped 4 bases, with 17 bases sitting between them. The germline V gene has CDR1 SGHNT and CDR2 YYREEE (reference sequence). CDR3 loop: CASSPEGEGVTEAFF. The CDR3, as DNA: TGTGCCAGCAGCCCCGAGGGGGAAGGGGTCACTGAAGCTTTCTTT.

The chain links TRBV7-2 to TRBJ2-1, with 7 bases fitting TRBD2. J gave up 0 bases and V 6 bases, and 8 bases lay outside the gene matches. In germline, CDR1 is SGHTA, CDR2 FQGNSA. The CDR3 sequence is 16 residues long. CDR3 nucleotide sequence: TGTGCCAGCAGTCTGCGGGGGTCCCGCTCCTACAATGAGCAGTTCTTC. It is translated as CASSLRGSRSYNEQFF.

This chain joins TRBV7-9 and TRBJ2-1, with 8 nucleotides matching TRBD2. This CDR3 is 15 amino acids long. J gave up 8 bases and V 4 bases, and 10 bases lay outside the gene matches. The germline gives CDR1 SEHNR, CDR2 FQNEAQ (reference sequence). The CDR3 sequence is CASSSVLGRVDEQFF. CDR3 bases: TGTGCCAGCAGCTCGGTGCTCGGGAGGGTCGATGAGCAGTTCTTC.

The rearrangement links TRBV4-2 to TRBJ1-4; maybe TRBD1 (5 bases). Trimming removed 3 bases from V and 0 bases from J, with 11 bases in between. The CDR3 spans 16 residues. The germline CDR1 and CDR2 sequences are LGHNA and YNFKEQ. In DNA form, the CDR3 reads TGTGCCAGCAGCCAGGGGGGAGCTCCAACTAATGAAAAACTGTTTTTT. It is translated as CASSQGGAPTNEKLFF.

V and J are TRBV4-2 and TRBJ1-2; a weak D match, TRBD1 (5 bases). Germline CDR1 and CDR2: LGHNA and YNFKEQ. The CDR3 loop spans 16 amino acids. Trimming removed 0 bases from V and 0 bases from J, with 11 bases in between. The CDR3 loop reads CASSQDVTVTNYGYTF. The CDR3 nucleotides are TGTGCCAGCAGCCAAGACGTGACAGTCACTAACTATGGCTACACCTTC.

A few counts support this clone. J is TRBJ1-3 and V is TRBV13; TRBD1 is a possible D gene (5 bases). Per germline, CDR1 PRHDT and CDR2 FYEKMQ (reference sequence). The CDR3 is 16 residues long. Trimming removed 2 bases at V and 0 bases at J, with 11 bases between. The CDR3 region is CASSLSHRTSGNTIYF. The DNA for the CDR3 is TGTGCCAGCAGCTTATCGCACAGGACCTCTGGAAACACCATATATTTT.

This chain links TRBV5-5 with TRBJ2-6, with a possible D match to TRBD1 (5 bases). Germline loops: CDR1 SGHKS, CDR2 YYEKEE (reference sequence). Trimming pared 0 bases from V and 4 bases from J, leaving 8 bases between. This CDR3 has 15 amino acids. In DNA form, the CDR3 reads TGTGCCAGCAGCTTGGTAGGGGCCGGGGCCAACGTCCTGACTTTC. Its translation is CASSLVGAGANVLTF.

CDR3 amino acids: CGTGTSEAFF. DNA of the CDR3: TGTGGGACAGGAACATCTGAAGCTTTCTTT. The J gene is TRBJ1-1, the V gene TRBV19; 7 nucleotides line up with TRBD1. This CDR3 is 10 amino acids long. The germline V gene encodes CDR1 LNHDA and CDR2 SQIVND (reference sequence).

V is TRBV6-6 and J is TRBJ1-3, with D possibly being TRBD1 (5 bases). Germline assignment: CDR1 MNHNY and CDR2 SVGAGI (reference sequence). The CDR3 runs to 12 residues. The CDR3 region is CGVRDPGNTIYF. The CDR3 region has the DNA TGTGGGGTCAGGGATCCTGGAAACACCATATATTTT.

This chain uses TRBV18 with TRBJ1-1, with D uncertain. Trimming left V 4 bases short and J 1 base short, with 7 bases between. The CDR3 totals 13 residues. Germline V CDR1 and CDR2: KGHSH, LQKENI. The CDR3 DNA sequence: TGTGCCAGCTCACAGGGAGCGAACACTGAAGCTTTCTTT. The encoded protein is CASSQGANTEAFF.

This chain's CDR3 is CASSVGGTYGYTF. The CDR3 DNA reads as TGTGCCAGCAGCGTAGGAGGTACCTATGGCTACACCTTC. This rearrangement joins TRBV9 to TRBJ1-2; no firm D call. CDR1 is SGDLS, CDR2 YYNGEE, per germline. The V gene lost 0 bases and the J gene lost 4 bases, with 7 bases spanning the gap. This CDR3 region has 13 residues.

This clone was observed a handful of times. This chain links TRBV5-1 with TRBJ1-4, with TRBD1 matching 9 bases. Per the germline V gene, CDR1 is SGHRS and CDR2 is YFSETQ. Unmatched junction bases numbered 5, after V lost 5 bases and J lost 6 bases. CDR3 length equals 14 residues. The CDR3 sequence is CASSRTGDYEKLFF. The CDR3 DNA follows: TGCGCCAGCAGTAGGACAGGGGATTATGAAAAACTGTTTTTT. Full variable domain (remainder filled in from reference TRBV5-1 and TRBJ1-4): KAGVTQTPRYLIKTRGQQVTLSCSPISGHRSVSWYQQTPGQGLQFLFEYFSETQRNKGNFPGRFSGRQFSNSRSEMNVSTLELGDSALYLCASSRTGDYEKLFFGSGTQLSVL.

This chain joins TRBV6-5 and TRBJ1-4, with a tentative D call TRBD1 (5 bases). The CDR3 is made up of 14 amino acids. Trimming pared 5 bases from V and 3 bases from J, leaving 10 bases between. CDR1 and CDR2 from the germline V gene are MNHEY and SVGAGI. This chain's CDR3 is CASSLDRANEKLFF. The CDR3 DNA sequence: TGTGCCAGCAGTCTAGACAGAGCTAATGAAAAACTGTTTTTT.

The rearrangement uses TRBV5-1 and TRBJ2-5; 11 nucleotides match TRBD1. CDR3 length: 15 residues. CDR1 is SGHRS, CDR2 YFSETQ, per germline. Losses at the gene ends were 4 bases for V and 4 bases for J; bases not matched to a gene: 6. CDR3 amino acids: CASSPGQGGGETQYF. Written as DNA, the CDR3 is TGCGCCAGCAGCCCGGGACAGGGGGGAGGAGAGACCCAGTACTTC.

By sample fraction, this clone is medium-sized (0.01 to 0.1%). The rearrangement links TRBV19 to TRBJ2-7; TRBD1 matches 10 bases. The germline CDR1 and CDR2 sequences are LNHDA and SQIVND (reference sequence). V trimming: 5 bases; J trimming: 7 bases; junction bases outside the gene matches: 8. The CDR3 is 14 amino acids. The CDR3 loop reads CASSRTGGTLEQYF. DNA of the CDR3: TGTGCCAGTAGTCGGACAGGGGGAACATTGGAGCAGTACTTC.

V usage is TRBV9 and J usage is TRBJ2-2; 8 bases agree with TRBD2. CDR1 SGDLS and CDR2 YYNGEE come from the germline V gene. This CDR3 contains 15 residues. The trim removed 4 bases at V and 5 bases at J, leaving 7 bases unmatched. CDR3 coding DNA: TGTGCCAGCAGCATAAGCGGGAGAGGTACCGGGGAGCTGTTTTTT. Translated, it gives CASSISGRGTGELFF.